This TCR beta chain was captured in a study of blood T cell repertoires in COVID-19. Overall study context: Acute and convalescent COVID-19 specimens originated in the United States, Italy and Spain.

CDR3 length: 15 amino acids. Deletions cut 4 bases from V and 4 bases from J, with 16 bases between. Germline loops: CDR1 MNHEY, CDR2 SVGAGI. Repertoires were generated with immunoSEQ multiplex PCR, while TCRdb's copy carries only in-frame clones and drops some. The sample records about 280,000 clones, 65% to 90% being singletons. Seattle's cohort entered during active infection and was followed longitudinally. The receptor was isolated from a woman in her 70s with COVID-19, enrolled during active disease. The specimen was peripheral blood. The chain links TRBV6-5 to TRBJ1-1; D is undetermined. The DNA for the CDR3 is TGTGCCAGCAGTTCCCGGGGAGGAGGAGGCACTGAAGCTTTCTTT. It is translated as CASSSRGGGGTEAFF.